The rows below give T cell receptor beta chains drawn from one sample of a study of T-cell memory formation after mild COVID-19. One entry per CDR3 protein results from TCRdb running MiXCR on the 5' RACE reads. The data contain a few hundred thousand distinct CDR3 sequences, over 7% of them seen just once; the ten biggest clones take up about 22%. Sequencing was carried out using PBMCs or a T cell subset sorted from them (not recorded which). The receptors were sampled from a man aged 18 to 29 who had mild COVID-19 (a few samples of this study predate the infection). Cell type and time point are not known. Each CDR3 is given with its conserved first and last residue. A D gene is named only where the DNA matches it firmly. For some rows the clone size is stated as once, few or many, or as a class when expanded; others skip it.

>TRBD1|TRBJ1-3|TRBV7-9|few
TGTGCCAGCAGCTTCAGTCCGGGACAGTCCTCTGGAAACACCATATATTTT
CASSFSPGQSSGNTIYF
>TRBD1|TRBJ2-6|TRBV7-3|NA
TGTGCCAGCAGCTTGTTTGGACAGGGCTTAGGCTCTGGGGCCAACGTCCTGACTTTC
CASSLFGQGLGSGANVLTF
>TRBD1|TRBJ1-1|TRBV7-3|many
TGTGCCAGCAGCTTAATTTCAGGGGGTGGTGAAGCTTTCTTT
CASSLISGGGEAFF
>NA|TRBJ2-5|TRBV7-9|NA
TGTGCCAGCAGCTTAATCTTACCGGGGGACGAAGAGACCCAGTACTTC
CASSLILPGDEETQYF
>TRBD2|TRBJ2-3|TRBV11-2|NA
TGTGCCAGCAGCTACCAAACCAGCGGGGGAACAGATACGCAGTATTTT
CASSYQTSGGTDTQYF
>NA|TRBJ2-7|TRBV4-3|few
TGCGCCAGCAGCCCCGAGCGCGCCTACGAGCAGTACTTC
CASSPERAYEQYF
>NA|TRBJ2-1|TRBV10-3|few
TGTGCCATCGCCTTTAGCGACTCTGAGCAGTTCTTC
CAIAFSDSEQFF
>NA|TRBJ1-1|TRBV29-1|NA
TGCAGCGTTGCCGGACGGGCTAACACTGAAGCTTTCTTT
CSVAGRANTEAFF
>TRBD2|TRBJ2-5|TRBV5-1|many
TGCGCCAGCAGCTTGGGTCTAGCGGTAGAGACCCAGTACTTC
CASSLGLAVETQYF
>NA|TRBJ2-7|TRBV20-1|few
TGCAGTGCTAGTGCAATAAAAGATGGTTACGAGCAGTACTTC
CSASAIKDGYEQYF
>TRBD1|TRBJ1-5|TRBV10-3|many
TGTGCCATCAGTACAGGGGATCAGCCCCAGCATTTT
CAISTGDQPQHF
>TRBD2|TRBJ2-1|TRBV7-2|NA
TGTGCCAGCAGCACCGGCGCGGGGGGGCTAAATGAGCAGTTCTTC
CASSTGAGGLNEQFF
>NA|TRBJ2-3|TRBV7-3|few
TGTGCCAGCAGCTCCGAGGGTTGGGCGGGGGCAGGTGAAGATACGCAGTATTTT
CASSSEGWAGAGEDTQYF
>NA|TRBJ2-1|TRBV19|NA
TGTGCCAGTAGTATAGTAGGCCAGATACTATCCTACAATGAGCAGTTCTTC
CASSIVGQILSYNEQFF
>NA|TRBJ1-1|TRBV4-3|NA
TGCGCCAGCAGCCCCGAAGGGGGAGCGTACACTGAAGCTTTCTTT
CASSPEGGAYTEAFF
>NA|TRBJ1-1|TRBV20-1|few
TGCAGTGCCCAGGGGATGAACACTGAAGCTTTCTTT
CSAQGMNTEAFF
>TRBD1|TRBJ2-3|TRBV20-1|many
TGCAGTGCTGACAGTGACAGGGGTCGTCAGTATTTT
CSADSDRGRQYF
>NA|TRBJ2-5|TRBV7-2|many
TGTGCCAGCAGCCCCTGGGAGACCCAGTACTTC
CASSPWETQYF
>NA|TRBJ2-6|TRBV7-2|few
TGTGCCAGCAGCCCAGCCGCTCGGGGGTCTGGGGCCAACGTCCTGACTTTC
CASSPAARGSGANVLTF
>TRBD1|TRBJ2-7|TRBV7-2|NA
TGTGCCAGCAGCTACACAGGGGGCGCTTGGTACGAGCAGTACTTC
CASSYTGGAWYEQYF
>NA|TRBJ1-1|TRBV12-3/TRBV12-4|many
TGTGCCAGCACTATGTGGTTAGGGGGCACTGAAGCTTTCTTT
CASTMWLGGTEAFF
>NA|TRBJ2-3|TRBV5-1|many
TGCGCCAGCAGCTCCACCGCTAGCACAGATACGCAGTATTTT
CASSSTASTDTQYF
>TRBD2|TRBJ2-7|TRBV5-1|many
TGCGCCAGCAGCTCAGAACCGGGACCGGGGGGATACGAGCAGTACTTC
CASSSEPGPGGYEQYF